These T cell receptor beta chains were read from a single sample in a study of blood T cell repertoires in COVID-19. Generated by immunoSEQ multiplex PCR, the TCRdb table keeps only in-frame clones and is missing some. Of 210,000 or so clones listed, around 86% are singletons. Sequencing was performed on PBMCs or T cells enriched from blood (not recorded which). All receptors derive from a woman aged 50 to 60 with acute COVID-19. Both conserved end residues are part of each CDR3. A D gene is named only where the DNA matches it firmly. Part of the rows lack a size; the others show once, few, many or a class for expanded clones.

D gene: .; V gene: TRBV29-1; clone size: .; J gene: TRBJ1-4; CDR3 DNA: TGCAGCGTGTTACCGGGGAGGGGGGAAAAACTGTTTTTT; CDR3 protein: CSVLPGRGEKLFF
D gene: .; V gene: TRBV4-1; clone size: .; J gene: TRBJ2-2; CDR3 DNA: TGCGCCAGCAGCCAATCCGAGAGAGCCGGGGAGCTGTTTTTT; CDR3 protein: CASSQSERAGELFF
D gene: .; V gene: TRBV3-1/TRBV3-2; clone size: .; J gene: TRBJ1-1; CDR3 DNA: TGTGCCAGCAGCCAGATGGACAGAAACACTGAAGCTTTCTTT; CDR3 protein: CASSQMDRNTEAFF
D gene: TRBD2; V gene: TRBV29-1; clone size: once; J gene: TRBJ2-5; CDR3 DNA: TGCAGCGTGGCCGGGACTAGCGGGAACAAAGAGACCCAGTACTTC; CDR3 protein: CSVAGTSGNKETQYF
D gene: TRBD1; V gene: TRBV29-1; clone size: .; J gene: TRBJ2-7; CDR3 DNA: TGCAGCGCCCGTCCCGGGACAGGGGACGGGGAGCAGTACTTC; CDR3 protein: CSARPGTGDGEQYF
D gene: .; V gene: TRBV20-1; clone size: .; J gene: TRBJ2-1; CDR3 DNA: TGCAGTGCTTTAGACTACCCAGAGCAGTTCTTC; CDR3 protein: CSALDYPEQFF
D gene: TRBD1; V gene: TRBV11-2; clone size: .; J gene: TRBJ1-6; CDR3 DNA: TGTGCCAGCAGCTTAGGACCCGGGACAGGGGGTCATTCACCCCTCCACTTT; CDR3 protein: CASSLGPGTGGHSPLHF
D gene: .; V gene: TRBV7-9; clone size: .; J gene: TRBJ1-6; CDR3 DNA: TGTGCCAGCAGCCAAGGAGGGGCGAGCTCCTATAATTCACCCCTCCACTTT; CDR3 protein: CASSQGGASSYNSPLHF
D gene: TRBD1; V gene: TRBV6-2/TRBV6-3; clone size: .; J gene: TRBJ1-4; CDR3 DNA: TGTGCCAGCAGTTATCGGACAGGGGGAGGAGAAAAACTGTTTTTT; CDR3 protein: CASSYRTGGGEKLFF
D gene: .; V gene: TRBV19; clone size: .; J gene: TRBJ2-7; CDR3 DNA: TGTGCCAGTAGTTTCCGGAGGGGCGACGAGCAGTACTTC; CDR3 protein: CASSFRRGDEQYF
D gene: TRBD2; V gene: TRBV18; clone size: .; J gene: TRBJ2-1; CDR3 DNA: TGTGCCAGCTCCCACGGGACTAGCGGGACTGAGCAGTTCTTC; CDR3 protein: CASSHGTSGTEQFF
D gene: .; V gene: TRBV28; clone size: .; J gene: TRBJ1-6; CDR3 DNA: TGTGCCAGCAGTTCCGGTGAAGGCGGGGGCCCACCCCTCCACTTT; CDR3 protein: CASSSGEGGGPPLHF
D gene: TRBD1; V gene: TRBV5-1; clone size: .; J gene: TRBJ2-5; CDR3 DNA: TGCGCCAGCAGCCCCGGACAGGGGGCTAAAGGGGAGACCCAGTACTTC; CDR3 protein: CASSPGQGAKGETQYF
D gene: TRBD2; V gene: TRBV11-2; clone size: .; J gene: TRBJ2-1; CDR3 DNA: TGTGCCAGCAGTTTTAGGACTAGCGCCTACAATGAGCAGTTCTTC; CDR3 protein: CASSFRTSAYNEQFF
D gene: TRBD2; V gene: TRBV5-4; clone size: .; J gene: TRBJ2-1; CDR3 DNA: TGTGCCAGCAGGTCGGTAGCGGGAGGGTACAATGAGCAGTTCTTC; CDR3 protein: CASRSVAGGYNEQFF
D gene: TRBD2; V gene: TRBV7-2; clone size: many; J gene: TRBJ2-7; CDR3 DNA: TGTGCCAGCAGCTTAGCGCCCAGCGGGGCCTCCTACGAGCAGTACTTC; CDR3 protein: CASSLAPSGASYEQYF
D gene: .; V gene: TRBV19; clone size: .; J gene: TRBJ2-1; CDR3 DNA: TGTGCCAGTAGTATAGACGGAGGCCTGTCTATGAATGAGCAGTTCTTC; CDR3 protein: CASSIDGGLSMNEQFF
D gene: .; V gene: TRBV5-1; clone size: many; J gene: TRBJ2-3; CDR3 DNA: TGCGCCAGCAGCTTGGCCAGGGCAGATACGCAGTATTTT; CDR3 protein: CASSLARADTQYF
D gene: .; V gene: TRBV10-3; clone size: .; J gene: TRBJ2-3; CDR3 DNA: TGTGCCATCAGTGAGTCGGCTGATACGCAGTATTTT; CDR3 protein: CAISESADTQYF
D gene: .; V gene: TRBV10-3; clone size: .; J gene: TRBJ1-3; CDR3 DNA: TGTGCCATCAGTGGCCAACAGCACTCTGGAAACACCATATATTTT; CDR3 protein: CAISGQQHSGNTIYF
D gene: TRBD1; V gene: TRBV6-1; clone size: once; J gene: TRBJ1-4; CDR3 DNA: TGTGCCAGCAGTCCGCGGGACAGGGCCCCTGAAAAACTGTTTTTT; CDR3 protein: CASSPRDRAPEKLFF
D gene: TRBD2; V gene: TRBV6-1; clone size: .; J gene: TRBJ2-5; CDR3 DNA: TGTGCCAGCAGTGAAGGGTCCCAGCGGGGGCCCCAAGAGACCCAGTACTTC; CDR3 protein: CASSEGSQRGPQETQYF
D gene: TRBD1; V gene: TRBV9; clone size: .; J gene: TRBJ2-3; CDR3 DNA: TGTGCCAGCAGCGTACGACAGGGGGCGATAGATACGCAGTATTTT; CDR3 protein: CASSVRQGAIDTQYF
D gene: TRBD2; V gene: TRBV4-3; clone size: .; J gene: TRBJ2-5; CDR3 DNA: TGCGCCAGCAGCCAGTCACCGGGACTAGCGGGGGGGCAAGAGACCCAGTACTTC; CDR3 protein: CASSQSPGLAGGQETQYF
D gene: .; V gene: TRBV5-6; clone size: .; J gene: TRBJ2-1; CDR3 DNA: TGTGCCAGCAGCTTTGGGGCCAGGGGCAATGAGCAGTTCTTC; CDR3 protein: CASSFGARGNEQFF
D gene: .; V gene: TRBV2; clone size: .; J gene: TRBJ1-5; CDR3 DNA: TGTGCCAGCAGTGAATGGTTGGGCGGGAATCAGCCCCAGCATTTT; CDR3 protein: CASSEWLGGNQPQHF
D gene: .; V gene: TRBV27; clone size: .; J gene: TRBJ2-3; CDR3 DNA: TGTGCCAGCAGTTTATCGCAGGGAGATACGCAGTATTTT; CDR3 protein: CASSLSQGDTQYF
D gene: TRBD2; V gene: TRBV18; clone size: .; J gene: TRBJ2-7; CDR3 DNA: TGTGCCAGCTCACTTACTAGCGGGACCTACGAGCAGTACTTC; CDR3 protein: CASSLTSGTYEQYF
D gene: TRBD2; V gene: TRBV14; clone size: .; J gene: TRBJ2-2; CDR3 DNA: TGTGCCAGCAGCCACCGACTAGCGGGGGGTATTGGGGAGCTGTTTTTT; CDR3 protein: CASSHRLAGGIGELFF
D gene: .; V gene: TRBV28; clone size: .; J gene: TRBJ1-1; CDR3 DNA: TGTGCCAGCAGTCTCCCCCCCACAGGGAGCCCTGAAGCTTTCTTT; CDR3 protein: CASSLPPTGSPEAFF
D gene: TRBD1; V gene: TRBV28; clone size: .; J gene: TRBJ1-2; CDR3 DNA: TGTGCCAGCGGGACAGTCCTTAACTATGGCTACACCTTC; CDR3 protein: CASGTVLNYGYTF
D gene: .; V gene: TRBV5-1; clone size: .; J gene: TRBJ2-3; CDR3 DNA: TGCGCCAGCAGATCCACTAGCACAGATACGCAGTATTTT; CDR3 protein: CASRSTSTDTQYF
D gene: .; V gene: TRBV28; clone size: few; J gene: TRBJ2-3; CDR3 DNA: TGTGCCAGCAGTTTATTAGGCGGGCCGGGCGCAGATACGCAGTATTTT; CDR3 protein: CASSLLGGPGADTQYF
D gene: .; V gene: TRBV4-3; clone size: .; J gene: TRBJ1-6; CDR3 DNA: TGCGCCAGCAGCCAAGATCCCTGGAGTGCCGATTCACCCCTCCACTTT; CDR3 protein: CASSQDPWSADSPLHF
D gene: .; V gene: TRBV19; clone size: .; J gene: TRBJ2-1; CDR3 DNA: TGTGCCAGTAGAGGGCTAGCGGAGCAGTTCTTC; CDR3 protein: CASRGLAEQFF
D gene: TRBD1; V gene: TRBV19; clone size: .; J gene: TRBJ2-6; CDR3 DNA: TGTGCCAGTAGCCGACCGACAGGGGAAGCTGGGGCCAACGTCCTGACTTTC; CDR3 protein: CASSRPTGEAGANVLTF
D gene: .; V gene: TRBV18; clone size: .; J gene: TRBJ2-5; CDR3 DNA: TGTGCCAGCTCACCGAGGCAACAAGAGACCCAGTACTTC; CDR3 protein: CASSPRQQETQYF
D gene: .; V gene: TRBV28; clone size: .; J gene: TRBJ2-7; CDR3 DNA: TGTGCCAGCCTGGACAGCTCAACCTACGAGCAGTACTTC; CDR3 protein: CASLDSSTYEQYF